This T cell receptor beta chain is drawn from a study of shared clonotypes between healthy human individuals. Under the authors' procedure: ImmunoSEQ sequences covered only the junction and lacked quality scores; filtering therefore differed. The protocol was immunoSEQ multiplex PCR, while the TCRdb copy is restricted to in-frame clones and leaves out a portion. That table furnishes V, J and clone size, whereas the DNA furnished D and trimming. In the table there are some 530,000 clones, roughly 80% of which are singletons. Note on this clone: It is likely a read error: a sequence one base away is far more abundant.

This CDR3 contains 15 residues. Germline V lookup: CDR1 MGHRA, CDR2 YSYEKL. With V trimmed by 3 bases and J by 4 bases, 5 bases remained unmatched. The sample comprised PBMCs. The chain employs TRBV4-1 and TRBJ2-4; 8 bases match TRBD1. The clonotype was recovered from a woman between 35 and 50 years old in good health. Some clones in this sample may be carry-over from other donors' samples. DNA of the CDR3: TGCGCCAGCAGCCACGGGCGACAGGGGAAAAACATTCAGTACTTC. It is translated as CASSHGRQGKNIQYF.